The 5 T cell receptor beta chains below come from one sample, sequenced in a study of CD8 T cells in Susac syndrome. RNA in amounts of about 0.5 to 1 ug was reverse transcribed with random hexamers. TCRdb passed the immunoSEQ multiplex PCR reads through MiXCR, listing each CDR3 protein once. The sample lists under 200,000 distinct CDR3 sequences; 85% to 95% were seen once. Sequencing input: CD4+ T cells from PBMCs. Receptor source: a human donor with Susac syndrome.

The CDR3 region is CASSLRRQGDTGELFF. The CDR3 DNA sequence: TGTGCCAGCAGTTTAAGGCGGCAGGGAGACACCGGGGAGCTGTTTTTT. The chain links TRBV27 to TRBJ2-2; D may match TRBD1 or TRBD2 (5 bases each). From germline, CDR1 is MNHEY and CDR2 SMNVEV (reference sequence). With 2 bases removed from V and 3 bases from J, the gap between germline ends came to 13 bases. There are 16 residues in the CDR3.

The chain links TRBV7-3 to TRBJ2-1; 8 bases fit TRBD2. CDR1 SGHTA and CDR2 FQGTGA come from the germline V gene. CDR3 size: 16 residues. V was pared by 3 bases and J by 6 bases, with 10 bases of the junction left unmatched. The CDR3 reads CASSFRPGGPGNEQFF. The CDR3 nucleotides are TGTGCCAGCAGCTTTCGTCCGGGGGGGCCGGGCAATGAGCAGTTCTTC.

As DNA, the CDR3 is TGCGCCAGCAGCCAAGATAGGCGCCTCCAGTACTTC. This sequence encodes CASSQDRRLQYF. This chain connects TRBV4-1 to TRBJ2-5; D is ambiguous. The V end was cut by 0 bases, the J end by 10 bases, with 9 bases between. Looked up from germline, CDR1 is MGHRA and CDR2 is YSYEKL. This CDR3 comprises 12 residues.

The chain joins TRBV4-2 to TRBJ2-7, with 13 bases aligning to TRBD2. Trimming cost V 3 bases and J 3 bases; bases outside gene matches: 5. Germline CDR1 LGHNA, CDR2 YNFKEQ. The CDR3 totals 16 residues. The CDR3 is CASSQVTSGGNYEQYF. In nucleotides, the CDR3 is TGTGCCAGCAGCCAGGTGACTAGCGGGGGGAACTACGAGCAGTACTTC.

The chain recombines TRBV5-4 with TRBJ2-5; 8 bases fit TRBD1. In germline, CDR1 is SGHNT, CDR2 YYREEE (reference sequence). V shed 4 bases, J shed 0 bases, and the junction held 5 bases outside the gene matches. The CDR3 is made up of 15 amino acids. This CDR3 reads CASSATGEYQETQYF. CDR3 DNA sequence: TGTGCCAGCAGCGCGACAGGGGAGTACCAAGAGACCCAGTACTTC.